What follows are 20 T cell receptor beta chains derived from one specimen sequenced in a study of PD-1 blockade in classical Hodgkin lymphoma. Brentuximab vedotin exposure varied among the patients, all of whom had relapsed after autologous stem cell transplantation. The table came from immunoSEQ multiplex PCR; TCRdb's copy has only in-frame clones and leaves some out. The sample holds 50,000 to 65,000 clones; around 90% are singletons and the top ten take less than 11%. The specimen comprised peripheral blood mononuclear cells (PBMCs), sampled before the second cycle of nivolumab. These receptor sequences come from a human donor with classical Hodgkin lymphoma.

This clone occurred once. This chain's CDR3 is CASSVIAGSYNEQFF. The CDR3 coding sequence is TGTGCCAGCAGCGTTATAGCGGGGTCCTACAATGAGCAGTTCTTC. V and J are TRBV9 and TRBJ2-1; 8 bases agree with TRBD2. Looked up from germline, CDR1 is SGDLS and CDR2 is YYNGEE. Unmatched junction bases numbered 2, after V lost 2 bases and J lost 1 base. The CDR3 spans 15 residues.

This chain connects TRBV27 to TRBJ2-2, with 12 nucleotides matching TRBD2. The CDR3 has 16 amino acids. V shed 5 bases and J 7 bases; nucleotides not matched to a gene: 8. Germline-derived CDR1 and CDR2 are MNHEY and SMNVEV (reference sequence). The CDR3 DNA follows: TGTGCCAGCAGTCCCGGACTAGCGGGACTTTACGGGGAGCTGTTTTTT. It codes for CASSPGLAGLYGELFF.

The chain employs TRBV2 and TRBJ1-1; D unclear. CDR1 SNHLY and CDR2 FYNNEI come from the germline V gene. The V end lost 3 bases, the J end lost 4 bases, and 9 bases lay between the germline ends. The CDR3 consists of 13 residues. The CDR3 nucleotides read TGTGCCAGCAGTGAGATCATGGGCACTGAAGCTTTCTTT. Protein sequence: CASSEIMGTEAFF.

The chain combines TRBV7-2 with TRBJ1-2; 7 bases match TRBD1. Per germline, CDR1 SGHTA and CDR2 FQGNSA. This CDR3 is 14 amino acids long. V lost 3 bases to trimming and J lost 1 base; unmatched junction nucleotides: 2. The DNA for the CDR3 is TGTGCCAGCAGCTTGCGGGACAGTAACTATGGCTACACCTTC. Encoded protein: CASSLRDSNYGYTF.

CDR3 sequence reads: CASSRPGLEETQYF. CDR3 DNA: TGCGCCAGCAGCCGACCGGGACTCGAAGAGACCCAGTACTTC. This chain joins TRBV5-1 and TRBJ2-5; TRBD2 might be the D (6 bases). The CDR3 runs 14 residues. Between the trimmed V and J ends, which lost 4 bases and 3 bases, there was a span of 13 bases. Germline assignment: CDR1 SGHRS and CDR2 YFSETQ.

The rearrangement uses TRBV29-1 and TRBJ1-2; D remains unclear. Germline-derived CDR1 and CDR2 are SQVTM and ANQGSEA. Trimming took off 7 bases at V and 1 base at J, with 7 bases between the two ends. The CDR3 is 11 amino acids. The DNA for the CDR3 is TGCAGCGGAGAGGGTAACTATGGCTACACCTTC. Translating it yields CSGEGNYGYTF.

The sample holds one count of this clone. The chain couples TRBV9 to TRBJ2-2; D unresolved. Trimming shortened V by 7 bases and J by 2 bases, and 12 bases separated the two germline ends. The CDR3 runs to 14 residues. Germline assignment: CDR1 SGDLS and CDR2 YYNGEE. Here the CDR3 reads CASGTSTNTGELFF. CDR3 nucleotide sequence: TGTGCCAGCGGCACCTCAACCAACACCGGGGAGCTGTTTTTT. The whole variable domain, remainder taken from reference TRBV9 and TRBJ2-2, is DSGVTQTPKHLITATGQRVTLRCSPRSGDLSVYWYQQSLDQGLQFLIQYYNGEERAKGNILERFSAQQFPDLHSELNLSSLELGDSALYFCASGTSTNTGELFFGEGSRLTVL.

The chain combines TRBV6-5 with TRBJ2-3; possibly TRBD2 for D (6 bases). In germline, CDR1 is MNHEY, CDR2 SVGAGI. This CDR3 has 15 amino acids. Trimming removed 11 bases from V and 2 bases from J, with 20 bases in between. CDR3 sequence: CARGRFGAFTDTQYF. In DNA, the CDR3 is TGTGCCCGAGGGAGGTTCGGGGCATTCACAGATACGCAGTATTTT.

V usage is TRBV2 and J usage is TRBJ1-2; TRBD1 agrees at 7 bases. With V trimmed by 6 bases and J by 8 bases, 3 bases remained unmatched. Germline CDR1 reads SNHLY; CDR2 reads FYNNEI. There are 11 residues in the CDR3. The chain's CDR3 is CASRTGYGYTF. The CDR3, as DNA: TGTGCCAGCAGGACAGGGTACGGCTACACCTTC.

The chain is built from TRBV30 and TRBJ2-6; D possibly corresponds to TRBD2 (6 bases). The CDR3 spans 15 residues. Trimming cost V 5 bases and J 0 bases, with 11 bases left between them. Germline V lookup: CDR1 GTSNPN, CDR2 SVGIG (reference sequence). CDR3 nucleotide sequence: TGTGCCTGGGGGACCGGGGGCTCTGGGGCCAACGTCCTGACTTTC. The encoded protein is CAWGTGGSGANVLTF.

The chain links TRBV28 to TRBJ1-5; tentatively, D is TRBD1 (5 bases). Trimming cost V 7 bases and J 4 bases, with 14 bases left between them. The CDR3 length is 14 residues. CDR1 MDHEN and CDR2 SYDVKM come from the germline V gene. Here the CDR3 DNA reads TGTGCCAGCACATTACAGGAAGTAAATCAGCCCCAGCATTTT. This encodes CASTLQEVNQPQHF. Looking up the rest from reference TRBV28 and TRBJ1-5 gives the full variable domain: DVKVTQSSRYLVKRTGEKVFLECVQDMDHENMFWYRQDPGLGLRLIYFSYDVKMKEKGDIPEGYSVSREKKERFSLILESASTNQTSMYLCASTLQEVNQPQHFGDGTRLSIL.

V usage is TRBV7-6 and J usage is TRBJ1-1; D is undetermined. The ends were cut back, 3 bases at V and 1 base at J, with 6 bases in the middle. Germline-derived CDR1 and CDR2 are SGHVS and FNYEAQ. CDR3 length: 13 residues. The CDR3 DNA follows: TGTGCCAGCAGCTTCACAGAGAACACTGAAGCTTTCTTT. Protein product: CASSFTENTEAFF.

The gene calls are TRBV13 and TRBJ2-6, with D perhaps matching TRBD1 (6 bases). Trimming stripped 2 bases from V and 0 bases from J, with 20 bases between. Germline V gives CDR1 PRHDT, CDR2 FYEKMQ (reference sequence). This CDR3 has 20 residues. This CDR3 is CASSLLPGTRKHSGANVLTF. The CDR3 coding sequence is TGTGCCAGCAGCTTACTTCCAGGGACAAGGAAACACTCTGGGGCCAACGTCCTGACTTTC. The full variable domain, rest sourced from reference TRBV13 and TRBJ2-6, is AAGVIQSPRHLIKEKRETATLKCYPIPRHDTVYWYQQGPGQDPQFLISFYEKMQSDKGSIPDRFSAQQFSDYHSELNMSSLELGDSALYFCASSLLPGTRKHSGANVLTFGAGSRLTVL.

This sequence joins TRBV6-6 and TRBJ2-2, with D perhaps TRBD1 (5 bases). The germline CDR1 and CDR2 sequences are MNHNY and SVGAGI (reference sequence). The CDR3 totals 15 residues. V lost 2 bases and J 0 bases, leaving 7 bases between the germline ends. The CDR3 loop is CASSYLRANTGELFF. CDR3 DNA: TGTGCCAGCAGTTACCTCAGGGCGAACACCGGGGAGCTGTTTTTT.

The V call is TRBV4-3, the J call TRBJ2-1, with 9 bases fitting TRBD2. CDR1 and CDR2 (germline): LGHNA, YSLEER. The CDR3 runs to 18 residues. V was pared by 5 bases and J by 4 bases, with 15 bases of the junction left unmatched. DNA for the CDR3: TGCGCCAGCAGCAATGGACTAGCGTTTGTCGGGGGTTACAATGAGCAGTTCTTC. Protein sequence: CASSNGLAFVGGYNEQFF.

V usage is TRBV30 and J usage is TRBJ1-1; D not certain. This CDR3 region has 14 residues. Germline V gene sequence: CDR1 GTSNPN, CDR2 SVGIG (reference sequence). Trimming took 2 bases from V and 0 from J, leaving 10 bases between them. CDR3 sequence: CAWSLQYMNTEAFF. CDR3 coding DNA: TGTGCCTGGAGTCTTCAGTACATGAACACTGAAGCTTTCTTT. The full variable domain, rest sourced from reference TRBV30 and TRBJ1-1, is SQTIHQWPATLVQPVGSPLSLECTVEGTSNPNLYWYRQAAGRGLQLLFYSVGIGQISSEVPQNLSASRPQDRQFILSSKKLLLSDSGFYLCAWSLQYMNTEAFFGQGTRLTVV.

V usage is TRBV7-9 and J usage is TRBJ2-1, with D possibly TRBD2 on 7 matching bases. Germline assignment: CDR1 SEHNR and CDR2 FQNEAQ (reference sequence). V lost 7 bases and J 0 bases, leaving 16 bases between the germline ends. The CDR3 runs 16 residues. CDR3 nucleotides: TGTGCCAGCACCACAGGAGGGGGGGGCTCCTACAATGAGCAGTTCTTC. Translation gives CASTTGGGGSYNEQFF. The whole variable domain, remainder taken from reference TRBV7-9 and TRBJ2-1, is DTGVSQNPRHKITKRGQNVTFRCDPISEHNRLYWYRQTLGQGPEFLTYFQNEAQLEKSRLLSDRFSAERPKGSFSTLEIQRTEQGDSAMYLCASTTGGGGSYNEQFFGPGTRLTVL.

CDR3 nucleotide sequence: TGTGCCAGCAGCCCTACGACAGCCTACGAGCAGTACTTC. Translating gives CASSPTTAYEQYF. V is TRBV7-9 and J is TRBJ2-7, with D maybe TRBD1 (5 bases). The ends were cut back, 5 bases at V and 2 bases at J, with 10 bases in the middle. This CDR3 is 13 amino acids long. In germline, CDR1 is SEHNR, CDR2 FQNEAQ (reference sequence).

V is TRBV6-1 and J is TRBJ1-3; D is ambiguous. Germline V gene sequence: CDR1 MNHNS, CDR2 SASEGT. V was shortened by 7 bases and J by 0 bases, with 7 bases between the two germline ends. The CDR3 is made up of 13 amino acids. The CDR3 bases are TGTGCCAGCAACCTAAGCTCTGGAAACACCATATATTTT. This gives the protein CASNLSSGNTIYF.

This rearrangement joins TRBV27 to TRBJ2-1, with D maybe TRBD2 (6 bases). This CDR3 has 16 amino acids. The germline gives CDR1 MNHEY, CDR2 SMNVEV (reference sequence). Trimming stripped 5 bases from V and 1 base from J, with 15 bases between. The CDR3 spells CASSHWDSLSYNEQFF. The CDR3 DNA follows: TGTGCCAGCAGTCACTGGGACTCCCTTTCCTACAATGAGCAGTTCTTC.